This passage covers 15 T cell receptor beta chains from one sample sequenced in a study of OX40 agonist ivuxolimab in advanced cancers. Clones were sequenced by immunoSEQ multiplex PCR, and TCRdb holds only the in-frame ones, with some missing. This table has fewer than 100,000 clones, about 86% appearing once. Sequenced material: CD4+ or CD8+ T cells sorted from blood, taken in a trial of the OX40 agonist ivuxolimab. These receptors all come from an adult with an advanced solid tumor such as melanoma, head and neck, liver or kidney cancer.

The chain joins TRBV5-4 to TRBJ1-1, with 8 bases fitting TRBD1. Germline CDR1 SGHNT, CDR2 YYREEE (reference sequence). The V and J ends lost 3 bases and 0 bases, in that order; junction bases with no gene match: 4. The CDR3 contains 15 residues. The CDR3 spells CASSSPGQVNTEAFF. The CDR3 DNA sequence: TGTGCCAGCAGCTCCCCGGGACAGGTGAACACTGAAGCTTTCTTT.

The chain recombines TRBV20-1 with TRBJ1-1; D uncertain. The germline V gene has CDR1 DFQATT and CDR2 SNEGSKA (reference sequence). The CDR3 consists of 11 residues. V lost 6 bases to trimming and J lost 5 bases, with 10 bases between them. The CDR3 loop is CSASIETEAFF. The CDR3, as DNA: TGCAGTGCCTCCATAGAGACTGAAGCTTTCTTT.

This clone was observed a few times. J is TRBJ1-6 and V is TRBV6-6; TRBD1 matches at 7 bases. This CDR3 has 16 residues. The trim removed 3 bases at V and 4 bases at J, leaving 6 bases unmatched. Germline V gene sequence: CDR1 MNHNY, CDR2 SVGAGI (reference sequence). CDR3 nucleotide sequence: TGTGCCAGCAGTTATCGGGGCAGGGGGTATAATTCACCCCTCCACTTT. It is translated as CASSYRGRGYNSPLHF.

The count of this clone is one. The chain uses TRBV5-5 and TRBJ1-5, with TRBD1 matching 7 bases. The V gene's germline CDR1 is SGHKS and CDR2 YYEKEE (reference sequence). The CDR3 has 16 residues. V was clipped by 2 bases and J by 5 bases; unmatched bases: 10. CDR3 sequence reads: CASSLRQGSPYQPQHF. The CDR3 DNA sequence: TGTGCCAGCAGCTTAAGACAGGGTTCCCCTTATCAGCCCCAGCATTTT.

The gene calls are TRBV7-8 and TRBJ2-2; 7 nucleotides agree with TRBD2. CDR3 length: 16 amino acids. V lost 6 bases and J lost 2; bases outside the gene matches: 9. CDR1 is SGHVS, CDR2 FQNEAQ, per germline. CDR3 residues: CASRWTLAVNTGELFF. CDR3 DNA: TGTGCCAGCAGGTGGACCCTAGCGGTTAACACCGGGGAGCTGTTTTTT.

The chain's CDR3 is CASSLGTGPTDTQYF. Here the CDR3 DNA reads TGTGCCAGCAGCTTAGGGACAGGACCCACAGATACGCAGTATTTT. The chain recombines TRBV7-3 with TRBJ2-3; TRBD1 aligns across 8 bases. The CDR3 covers 15 residues. CDR1 is SGHTA and CDR2 is FQGTGA in the germline V gene. The J segment lost 2 bases and the V segment lost 2 bases, leaving 3 bases of the junction unmatched.

The CDR3 region is CASSLHTDGYTF. CDR3 nucleotide sequence: TGCGCCAGCAGCTTGCACACGGACGGCTACACCTTC. The chain is built from TRBV5-1 and TRBJ1-2, with D hard to call. The CDR3 totals 12 residues. Per the germline V gene, CDR1 is SGHRS and CDR2 is YFSETQ. Trimming cost V 1 base and J 8 bases, with 9 bases left between them.

V and J are TRBV28 and TRBJ2-7; TRBD2 might be the D (6 bases). Trimming left V 2 bases short and J 0 bases short, with 11 bases between. The CDR3 extends over 15 amino acids. Germline V gene sequence: CDR1 MDHEN, CDR2 SYDVKM. CDR3 sequence (DNA): TGTGCCAGCAGTTTAGGAGGGGTAGGCTCCTACGAGCAGTACTTC. It yields the protein CASSLGGVGSYEQYF.

The chain joins TRBV5-6 to TRBJ2-2; TRBD2 matches at 7 bases. V was clipped by 4 bases and J by 4 bases; unmatched bases: 13. From germline, CDR1 is SGHDT and CDR2 YYEEEE. There are 17 residues in the CDR3. For the CDR3, the DNA is TGTGCCAGCAGCGCTAAGCCAAACGGGAGGTCCACCGGGGAGCTGTTTTTT. The encoded protein is CASSAKPNGRSTGELFF.

The V call is TRBV10-3, the J call TRBJ1-5; D not certain. Deletions cut 8 bases from V and 2 bases from J, with 13 bases between. Germline-derived CDR1 and CDR2 are ENHRY and SYGVKD. The CDR3 covers 14 residues. CDR3 nucleotide sequence: TGTGCCATCGGAGCGGAGGGCGGCAATCAGCCCCAGCATTTT. It encodes CAIGAEGGNQPQHF.

The V gene is TRBV7-3, the J gene TRBJ2-2, with D possibly being TRBD2 (5 bases). Germline lookup yields CDR1 SGHTA and CDR2 FQGTGA. This CDR3 region has 15 residues. Between the trimmed V and J ends, which lost 2 bases and 6 bases, there was a span of 13 bases. The CDR3, as DNA: TGTGCCAGCAGCTTATCGGGGTCTGGTCCCGGGGAGCTGTTTTTT. It codes for CASSLSGSGPGELFF.

This chain connects TRBV4-3 to TRBJ2-7, with 10 positions matching TRBD1. Germline V CDR1 and CDR2: LGHNA, YSLEER. The CDR3 is 15 amino acids. After removal of 3 bases from V and 2 bases from J, the junction contained 4 bases not matched to a gene. As DNA, the CDR3 is TGCGCCAGCAGCCAGGTGACAGGGGGCGCCTACGAGCAGTACTTC. As protein: CASSQVTGGAYEQYF.

The chain recombines TRBV5-1 with TRBJ2-5; D gene uncertain. V was trimmed by 2 bases and J by 3 bases, leaving 11 bases between them. The germline gives CDR1 SGHRS, CDR2 YFSETQ. This CDR3 contains 14 residues. The CDR3 loop reads CASSFVRGEETQYF. The CDR3 DNA is TGCGCCAGCAGCTTTGTGAGAGGAGAAGAGACCCAGTACTTC. Supplemented by reference TRBV5-1 and TRBJ2-5, the full variable domain reads KAGVTQTPRYLIKTRGQQVTLSCSPISGHRSVSWYQQTPGQGLQFLFEYFSETQRNKGNFPGRFSGRQFSNSRSEMNVSTLELGDSALYLCASSFVRGEETQYFGPGTRLLVL.

The chain recombines TRBV5-4 with TRBJ1-1; tentatively, D is TRBD1 (5 bases). This CDR3 spans 16 amino acids. V lost 4 bases and J lost 3, with 19 bases in between. The germline gives CDR1 SGHNT, CDR2 YYREEE (reference sequence). The CDR3 nucleotides read TGTGCCAGCAGCCCCACACCCAGGGCTAGGGACACTGAAGCTTTCTTT. Its protein is CASSPTPRARDTEAFF.

The chain carries TRBV11-2 and TRBJ2-1; maybe TRBD2 (6 bases). Germline lookup yields CDR1 SGHAT and CDR2 FQNNGV. Trimming stripped 4 bases from V and 3 bases from J, with 13 bases between. CDR3 length: 15 amino acids. As DNA, the CDR3 is TGTGCCAGCAGCTCCCGGGAGCTCTTCTACAATGAGCAGTTCTTC. Protein sequence: CASSSRELFYNEQFF.